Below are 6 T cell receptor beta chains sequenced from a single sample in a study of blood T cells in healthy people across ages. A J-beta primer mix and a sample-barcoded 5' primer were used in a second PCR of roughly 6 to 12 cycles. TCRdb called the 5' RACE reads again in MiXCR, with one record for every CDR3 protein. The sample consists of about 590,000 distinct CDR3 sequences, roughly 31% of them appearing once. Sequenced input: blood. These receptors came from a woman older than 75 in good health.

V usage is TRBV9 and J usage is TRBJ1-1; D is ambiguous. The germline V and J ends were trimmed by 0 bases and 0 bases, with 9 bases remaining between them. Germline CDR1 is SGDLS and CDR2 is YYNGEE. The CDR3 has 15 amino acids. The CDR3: CASSVEGGLNTEAFF. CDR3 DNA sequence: TGTGCCAGCAGCGTAGAGGGCGGTTTGAACACTGAAGCTTTCTTT.

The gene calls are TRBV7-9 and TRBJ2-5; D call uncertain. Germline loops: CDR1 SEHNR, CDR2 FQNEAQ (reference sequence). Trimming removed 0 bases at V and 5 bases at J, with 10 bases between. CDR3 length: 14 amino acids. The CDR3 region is CASSLAQHGETQYF. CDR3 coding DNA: TGTGCCAGCAGCTTAGCCCAGCACGGGGAGACCCAGTACTTC.

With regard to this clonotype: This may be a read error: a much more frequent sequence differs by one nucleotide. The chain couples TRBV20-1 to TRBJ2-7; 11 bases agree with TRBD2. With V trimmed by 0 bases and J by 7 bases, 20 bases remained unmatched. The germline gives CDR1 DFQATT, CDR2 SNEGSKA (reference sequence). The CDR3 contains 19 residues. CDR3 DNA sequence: TGCAGTGCTAGAGATCTAGCGGGGGGCCCCGAGAGGAACTACAATGAGCAGTACTTC. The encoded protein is CSARDLAGGPERNYNEQYF.

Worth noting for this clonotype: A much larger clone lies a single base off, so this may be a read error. In DNA, the CDR3 is TGTGCCAGCAACTTAGGGGGGGGACGGGCCATGAACACTGAAGCTTTCTTT. This gives the protein CASNLGGGRAMNTEAFF. The gene calls are TRBV7-2 and TRBJ1-1; the D gene is possibly TRBD1 (6 bases). CDR3 length: 17 residues. The germline CDR1 and CDR2 sequences are SGHTA and FQGNSA.

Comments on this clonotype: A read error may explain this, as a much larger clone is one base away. The CDR3 DNA reads TGTGCCCGGAGCCGTAGTGGCTACACCTTC. This sequence encodes CARSRSGYTF. The genes are TRBV30 and TRBJ1-2; D unresolved. Germline assignment: CDR1 GTSNPN and CDR2 SVGIG (reference sequence). This CDR3 is 10 amino acids long.

In DNA form, the CDR3 reads TGTGCCACCAGTCCCGGGACAGACACAGATACGCAGTATTTT. This encodes CATSPGTDTDTQYF. This chain links TRBV24-1 with TRBJ2-3; the match to TRBD1 covers 7 bases. The CDR3 extends over 14 amino acids. The germline CDR1 and CDR2 sequences are KGHDR and SFDVKD. V shed 6 bases and J 2 bases; nucleotides not matched to a gene: 4.